What follows are 2 T cell receptor beta chains derived from one specimen sequenced in a study of T cells after yellow fever vaccination. TCRdb reprocessed the 5' RACE reads with MiXCR, giving one entry per CDR3 protein. The table has a few hundred thousand distinct CDR3 sequences, around 3.9% seen once. Sequenced here: PBMCs, sampled on the day of the yellow fever booster vaccination. The receptors stem from a young man who received the YFV17D yellow fever vaccine.

This clonotype was counted at least ten times. The V call is TRBV7-2, the J call TRBJ2-1, with D perhaps given as TRBD1 or TRBD2 (5 bases each). V shed 4 bases and J shed 1 base, with 14 bases lying between them. CDR1 and CDR2 from the germline V gene are SGHTA and FQGNSA. This CDR3 has 16 amino acids. Written as DNA, the CDR3 is TGTGCCAGCAGCTCACCAGGGACGGTTTCCTACAATGAGCAGTTCTTC. This gives the protein CASSSPGTVSYNEQFF.

In its sample, this clonotype was seen many times. This sequence joins TRBV12-3 or TRBV12-4 and TRBJ2-1, with 8 bases aligning to TRBD1. The CDR3 covers 15 residues. V shed 1 base, J shed 6 bases, and the junction held 5 bases outside the gene matches. For the CDR3, the DNA is TGTGCCAGCAGTTTAGTTCAAACAGGGGGCAATGAGCAGTTCTTC. Translated: CASSLVQTGGNEQFF.